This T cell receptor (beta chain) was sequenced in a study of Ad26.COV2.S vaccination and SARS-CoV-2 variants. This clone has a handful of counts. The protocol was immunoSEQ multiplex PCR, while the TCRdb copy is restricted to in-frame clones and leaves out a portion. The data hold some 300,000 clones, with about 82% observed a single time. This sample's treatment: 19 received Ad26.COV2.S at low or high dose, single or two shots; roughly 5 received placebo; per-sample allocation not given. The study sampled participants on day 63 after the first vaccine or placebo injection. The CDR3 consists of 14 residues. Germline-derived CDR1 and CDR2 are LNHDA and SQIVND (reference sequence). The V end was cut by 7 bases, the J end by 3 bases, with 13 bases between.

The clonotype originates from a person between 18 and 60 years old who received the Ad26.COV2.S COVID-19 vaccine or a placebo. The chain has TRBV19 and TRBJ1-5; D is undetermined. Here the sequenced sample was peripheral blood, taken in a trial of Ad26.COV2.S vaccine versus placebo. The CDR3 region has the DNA TGTGCCAGTAACCCCGGACCTATCAATCAGCCCCAGCATTTT. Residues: CASNPGPINQPQHF.